A selection of T cell receptor beta chains follows, all from one sample in a study of OX40 agonist ivuxolimab in advanced cancers. TCRdb keeps only in-frame clones here, not all; method: immunoSEQ multiplex PCR. The repertoire has some 70,000 clones, around 86% of them found once; the top ten carry approximately 2.5%. This specimen was CD4+ or CD8+ T cells sorted from blood, taken in a trial of the OX40 agonist ivuxolimab. Every receptor here comes from an adult with an advanced solid tumor such as melanoma, head and neck, liver or kidney cancer. Each CDR3 is given with its conserved first and last residue. A row's size may be missing; if present it is once, few, many or a size class.

>-|TRBV5-1
CASSLLGDRGNTEAFF
>-|TRBV4-3
CASSLSREWGEAFF
>-|TRBV30
CAWREGLFSGNTIYF
>-|TRBV6-4
CAKLENEKLFF
>-|TRBV5-1
CASSPTGGARSGANVLTF
>-|TRBV28
CASNKIGGRDQPQHF
>once|TRBV27
CASSLTYRGPDTQYF
>-|TRBV2
CASSLTTGGKYGYTF
>-|TRBV2
CASSDSAGGWETQYF
>once|TRBV7-9
CASSSYPGESPLHF
>-|TRBV5-5
CASSLVFRWDPGTDTQYF
>-|TRBV10-3
CAISESTSGAGSNQPQHF
>-|TRBV4-3
CASSQDPGSDSPLHF
>few|TRBV2
CASLRDRNRDNYGYTF
>-|TRBV6-1
CASSAPLAEAYNEQFF
>few|TRBV5-1
CASSPLKVAETQYF
>-|TRBV7-2
CASSLGASRDTQYF
>-|TRBV2
CASSEAGQGGNQPQHF
>once|TRBV5-1
CASSLAQNGEAFF
>-|TRBV29-1
CSVGTTGLEAFF
>once|TRBV13
CASSLQPRYEQYF
>-|TRBV20-1
CSVRGYEKLFF
>-|TRBV12-5
CASGLGLAGGYNEQFF
>-|TRBV9
CASSFETGANTGELFF
>-|TRBV6-1
CASSVRPATYEQYF
>-|TRBV28
CASRSDRTEGNQPQHF
>-|TRBV29-1
CSVEKTGGYNEQFF
>-|TRBV6-1
CASSEALRASGANVLTF
>-|TRBV7-3
CASAWRGGRDEQFF
>few|TRBV9
CASSPGQGSSLRTQYF
>-|TRBV5-1
CASSVSQGQGALRTF
>-|TRBV28
CASSSQGAAAKNIQYF
>-|TRBV5-6
CASSFGQGWDGYTF
>-|TRBV30
CAFFTDRFTDTQYF
>-|TRBV10-3
CAISEEGFGYTF
>-|TRBV28
CASSWGKYTEAFF
>few|TRBV5-6
CASSPVGQDNEQFF
>-|TRBV2
CASSFLGPYEQYF
>-|TRBV19
CASGESGANVLTF
>few|TRBV6-1
CASSEVGRGQDSPLHF
>once|TRBV9
CASSRSGGATDTQYF
>-|TRBV5-4
CASSSNSGEKYNEQFF
>-|TRBV11-2
CASSPATGSNEKLFF
>-|TRBV28
CASSQNQFSGVREPQHF
>-|TRBV6-5
CASSLTGGTYETQYF
>-|TRBV7-9
CASSLNPTDEAFF
>-|TRBV30
CAWQGGSNQPQHF
>-|TRBV6-1
CASRNGYEQYF
>-|TRBV5-1
CASSRDSVEETQYF
>once|TRBV9
CASSVVPGRGNTIYF
>-|TRBV19
CASSIEVGNTIYF